The 21 T cell receptor beta chains below were found in one sample sequenced in a study of shared clonotypes between healthy human individuals. TCRdb keeps only in-frame clones here, not all; method: immunoSEQ multiplex PCR. The sample records over 2 million clones, just under 95% being singletons. CD45RO-negative, CCR7-selected cells formed the naive CD8 fraction, which excluded terminally differentiated effector memory CD45RA+ cells. The sequencing sample was made of naive CD8+ T cells sorted from blood. These receptors originate from a man between 18 and 29 years old in good health.

The CDR3 reads CASSLGGQGYTGELFF. The CDR3 nucleotides are TGTGCCAGCAGCTTAGGAGGACAGGGGTACACCGGGGAGCTGTTTTTT. This chain joins TRBV7-9 and TRBJ2-2; 9 bases agree with TRBD1. CDR1 and CDR2 from the germline V gene are SEHNR and FQNEAQ (reference sequence). The CDR3 loop spans 16 amino acids. V shed 1 base and J 3 bases; nucleotides not matched to a gene: 3. The complete variable domain, with remaining parts taken from reference TRBV7-9 and TRBJ2-2, reads DTGVSQNPRHKITKRGQNVTFRCDPISEHNRLYWYRQTLGQGPEFLTYFQNEAQLEKSRLLSDRFSAERPKGSFSTLEIQRTEQGDSAMYLCASSLGGQGYTGELFFGEGSRLTVL.

V and J are TRBV10-3 and TRBJ1-3; D unresolved. The CDR3 consists of 14 residues. The V end was cut by 0 bases, the J end by 6 bases, with 9 bases between. Germline V gene lookup returns CDR1 ENHRY and CDR2 SYGVKD. The DNA of the CDR3 is TGTGCCATCAGTGAGTCGGGGAAACCAAACACCATATATTTT. This translates into CAISESGKPNTIYF.

This sequence joins TRBV7-6 and TRBJ2-2; 7 bases line up with TRBD1. Germline V CDR1 and CDR2: SGHVS, FNYEAQ. The ends lost 4 bases at V and 4 bases at J; junction bases unmatched: 9. The CDR3 totals 16 residues. CDR3 sequence (DNA): TGTGCCAGCAGCTCCCCCGAGGGGGCGGGCACCGGGGAGCTGTTTTTT. This translates into CASSSPEGAGTGELFF.

The CDR3 spells CAWSMDDFYGYTF. Written as DNA, the CDR3 is TGTGCCTGGAGTATGGACGATTTTTATGGCTACACCTTC. The chain uses TRBV30 and TRBJ1-2; D unresolved. From germline, CDR1 is GTSNPN and CDR2 SVGIG (reference sequence). The CDR3 consists of 13 residues. The V and J ends lost 2 bases and 5 bases respectively, with 12 bases between them.

The chain couples TRBV27 to TRBJ2-7; unclear D gene. V was shortened by 6 bases and J by 7 bases, with 13 bases between the two germline ends. Germline values: CDR1 MNHEY, CDR2 SMNVEV (reference sequence). The CDR3 is 12 amino acids. CDR3 sequence (DNA): TGTGCCAGCAGCTCCTATTCCGGGGAGCAGTACTTC. Translating gives CASSSYSGEQYF.

The J gene is TRBJ2-3, the V gene TRBV4-1; 12 bases agree with TRBD2. This CDR3 spans 16 amino acids. The V gene end was trimmed by 2 bases and the J gene end by 2 bases; junction bases not matched to a gene: 2. CDR1 is MGHRA and CDR2 is YSYEKL in the germline V gene. The CDR3 reads CASSQRLAGDTDTQYF. The CDR3 DNA follows: TGCGCCAGCAGCCAACGACTAGCGGGGGACACAGATACGCAGTATTTT.

J is TRBJ1-6 and V is TRBV19; tentative D call: TRBD1 (5 bases). Germline V CDR1 and CDR2: LNHDA, SQIVND (reference sequence). V gave up 7 bases and J gave up 5 bases, with 9 bases separating them. This CDR3 spans 13 amino acids. The CDR3 loop is CASMSGHNSPLHF. CDR3 DNA: TGTGCCAGTATGTCAGGGCATAATTCACCCCTCCACTTT.

This chain joins TRBV6-6 and TRBJ2-3; TRBD2 aligns across 9 bases. The germline CDR1 and CDR2 sequences are MNHNY and SVGAGI (reference sequence). There are 15 residues in the CDR3. Trimming took 4 bases from V and 2 from J; bases not matched to a gene: 4. CDR3 sequence (DNA): TGTGCCAGCAGTTGGAGCGGGGGGTCCACAGATACGCAGTATTTT. Its translation is CASSWSGGSTDTQYF.

CDR3 bases: TGCAGCGTTGAAGAGGGGGGGCGGATGAATGAGCAGTTCTTC. Its translation: CSVEEGGRMNEQFF. J is TRBJ2-1 and V is TRBV29-1, with D possibly TRBD2 on 7 matching bases. CDR3 length: 14 amino acids. CDR1 and CDR2 (germline): SQVTM, ANQGSEA. V was pared by 0 bases and J by 7 bases, with 13 bases between.

The V gene is TRBV6-1, the J gene TRBJ2-3; 11 bases match TRBD1. This CDR3 region has 16 residues. V shed 3 bases, J shed 4 bases, and the junction held 6 bases outside the gene matches. CDR1 is MNHNS, CDR2 SASEGT, per germline. DNA for the CDR3: TGTGCCAGCAGTGATGGACAGGGGGCGCCGGCAGATACGCAGTATTTT. Its translation: CASSDGQGAPADTQYF.

This clone has only a few counts. The J gene is TRBJ2-3, the V gene TRBV27, with TRBD1 identical over 7 bases. This CDR3 comprises 15 residues. The germline gives CDR1 MNHEY, CDR2 SMNVEV (reference sequence). The J segment lost 0 bases and the V segment lost 1 base, leaving 1 base of the junction unmatched. The CDR3 DNA follows: TGTGCCAGCAGTTTATGGGGACAGAGCACAGATACGCAGTATTTT. Amino acids: CASSLWGQSTDTQYF.

CDR3 residues: CASSLPPDVVIGELFF. Here the CDR3 DNA reads TGTGCCAGCAGCTTACCCCCGGATGTGGTAATCGGGGAGCTGTTTTTT. The V call is TRBV7-9, the J call TRBJ2-2, with D unclear. Germline V gives CDR1 SEHNR, CDR2 FQNEAQ (reference sequence). The germline V and J ends were trimmed by 2 bases and 7 bases, with 17 bases remaining between them. This CDR3 has 16 amino acids.

As to this clone: In the same sample, other DNA sequences code for this CDR3. This rearrangement joins TRBV27 to TRBJ1-6; 10 bases line up with TRBD1. J lost 9 bases, V lost 4 bases, and 3 bases had no gene match. This CDR3 is 14 amino acids long. Germline CDR1 reads MNHEY; CDR2 reads SMNVEV (reference sequence). The CDR3 nucleotides read TGTGCCAGCAGTTCCGGGACAGGGGTTTCACCCCTCCACTTT. Amino acid sequence: CASSSGTGVSPLHF.

For the CDR3, the DNA is TGTGCCAGCCCCTGGCTAGCGGAGGGGGATCACAATGAGCAGTTCTTC. The encoded protein is CASPWLAEGDHNEQFF. This sequence joins TRBV5-4 and TRBJ2-1; D may be TRBD2 (7 bases). The germline V gene has CDR1 SGHNT and CDR2 YYREEE (reference sequence). Trimming took 7 bases from V and 5 from J, leaving 22 bases between them. This CDR3 is 16 amino acids long. The whole variable domain, filled in from reference TRBV5-4 and TRBJ2-1, reads ETGVTQSPTHLIKTRGQQVTLRCSSQSGHNTVSWYQQALGQGPQFIFQYYREEENGRGNFPPRFSGLQFPNYSSELNVNALELDDSALYLCASPWLAEGDHNEQFFGPGTRLTVL.

The chain uses TRBV9 and TRBJ1-5; TRBD1 matches 8 bases. This CDR3 contains 15 residues. Germline lookup yields CDR1 SGDLS and CDR2 YYNGEE. The trim removed 0 bases at V and 5 bases at J, leaving 4 bases unmatched. The CDR3 DNA reads as TGTGCCAGCAGCGTAGAGGGACAGGTTTATCAGCCCCAGCATTTT. The encoded protein is CASSVEGQVYQPQHF.

This clone showed up just once. The chain couples TRBV5-8 to TRBJ1-6, with a possible D match to TRBD1 (5 bases). The CDR3 is made up of 15 amino acids. The ends were cut back, 0 bases at V and 10 bases at J, with 14 bases in the middle. Per germline, CDR1 SGHTS and CDR2 YDEGEE. The CDR3 DNA is TGTGCCAGCAGCTTGGGTGGAGGGGTCGGCTCACCCCTCCACTTT. This encodes CASSLGGGVGSPLHF. The whole variable domain, remainder taken from reference TRBV5-8 and TRBJ1-6, is EAGVTQSPTHLIKTRGQQATLRCSPISGHTSVYWYQQALGLGLQFLLWYDEGEERNRGNFPPRFSGRQFPNYSSELNVNALELEDSALYLCASSLGGGVGSPLHFGNGTRLTVT.

This clone was counted once. The V call is TRBV6-1, the J call TRBJ2-7, with D possibly TRBD1 on 6 matching bases. V gave up 0 bases and J gave up 6 bases, with 12 bases separating them. This CDR3 comprises 14 residues. CDR1 and CDR2 from the germline V gene are MNHNS and SASEGT. DNA of the CDR3: TGTGCCAGCAGTGAAGCGGGGGCTGTGGTCGAGCAGTACTTC. Protein product: CASSEAGAVVEQYF.

CDR3 coding DNA: TGTGCCAGCAGCATCCGACAGGGTTCCGACGAGCAGTACTTC. Its protein product is CASSIRQGSDEQYF. This rearrangement joins TRBV7-9 to TRBJ2-7, with TRBD1 matching over 7 bases. The V and J ends lost 5 bases and 5 bases, in that order; junction bases with no gene match: 9. Germline loops: CDR1 SEHNR, CDR2 FQNEAQ (reference sequence). This CDR3 comprises 14 residues.

The chain uses TRBV6-6 and TRBJ2-7; 11 nucleotides match TRBD1. From germline, CDR1 is MNHNY and CDR2 SVGAGI (reference sequence). V gave up 2 bases and J gave up 6 bases; unmatched junction bases: 6. The CDR3 totals 15 residues. The CDR3 protein is CASSYAAGTGGEQYF. CDR3 in DNA: TGTGCCAGCAGTTACGCCGCCGGGACAGGGGGCGAGCAGTACTTC.

The chain couples TRBV6-6 to TRBJ1-5, with no clear D. Germline loops: CDR1 MNHNY, CDR2 SVGAGI (reference sequence). V shed 5 bases and J shed 5 bases, with 10 bases lying between them. The CDR3 extends over 13 amino acids. CDR3: CASSKEGHQPQHF. For the CDR3, the DNA is TGTGCCAGCAGTAAAGAGGGCCATCAGCCCCAGCATTTT.

The J gene is TRBJ1-1, the V gene TRBV13; D is possibly TRBD1 (6 bases). The CDR3 has 15 residues. Germline loops: CDR1 PRHDT, CDR2 FYEKMQ (reference sequence). The V end was cut by 5 bases, the J end by 0 bases, with 13 bases between. The CDR3 protein is CASSPRGLMNTEAFF. The CDR3, as DNA: TGTGCCAGCAGCCCCAGGGGCCTCATGAACACTGAAGCTTTCTTT. Full variable domain (rest looked up from reference TRBV13 and TRBJ1-1): AAGVIQSPRHLIKEKRETATLKCYPIPRHDTVYWYQQGPGQDPQFLISFYEKMQSDKGSIPDRFSAQQFSDYHSELNMSSLELGDSALYFCASSPRGLMNTEAFFGQGTRLTVV.